This is a list of T cell receptor beta chains from one sample in a study of naive and memory T cell subsets. From the 5' RACE reads, TCRdb called clonotypes with MiXCR, one entry per CDR3 protein. Seen here are over 45,000 distinct CDR3 sequences, around 8% observed once, and the top ten hold approximately 10%. The source of these receptors is a female donor in good health. CDR3s include the opening cysteine and the closing phenylalanine or tryptophan.

v_call	j_call	cdr3_aa
TRBV12-3/TRBV12-4	TRBJ1-2	CASSLRGGGYTF
TRBV18	TRBJ1-2	CASSPEGNYGYTF
TRBV2	TRBJ2-4	CASNDDAAGIQYF
TRBV30	TRBJ1-6	CAWGRAGQGRVSPLHF
TRBV19	TRBJ1-2	CASSTSRAPTRDTF
TRBV24-1	TRBJ1-3	CATSDSHSGNTIYF
TRBV6-5	TRBJ1-2	CASRTGGVGYTF
TRBV5-1	TRBJ1-5	CASSPTGDPVQPQHF
TRBV4-2	TRBJ2-1	CASSQELSSYNEQFF
TRBV11-2	TRBJ2-2	CASSLASIITGELFF
TRBV6-1	TRBJ2-7	CASSEVELYEQYF
TRBV6-6	TRBJ1-1	CATLTGAPRDGEAFF